The 29 T cell receptor beta chains below all came from one sample that was sequenced in a study of OX40 agonist ivuxolimab in advanced cancers. TCRdb's copy holds only in-frame clones and misses some; the assay was immunoSEQ multiplex PCR. Of over 55,000 clones in the sample, less than 90% were seen once. The sample in question was CD4+ or CD8+ T cells sorted from blood, obtained in a trial of the OX40 agonist ivuxolimab. All receptors come from an adult with an advanced solid tumor such as melanoma, head and neck, liver or kidney cancer.

This rearrangement joins TRBV19 to TRBJ2-3, with 12 bases that match TRBD2. CDR3 length: 15 residues. V shed 7 bases, J shed 4 bases, and the junction held 6 bases outside the gene matches. Germline CDR1 LNHDA, CDR2 SQIVND (reference sequence). The CDR3 sequence is CASTRLAGESDTQYF. CDR3 DNA sequence: TGTGCCAGTACCCGACTAGCGGGAGAGTCAGATACGCAGTATTTT. Based on the CDR3 plus reference TRBV19 and TRBJ2-3, the full variable domain is DGGITQSPKYLFRKEGQNVTLSCEQNLNHDAMYWYRQDPGQGLRLIYYSQIVNDFQKGDIAEGYSVSREKKESFPLTVTSAQKNPTAFYLCASTRLAGESDTQYFGPGTRLTVL.

The chain couples TRBV11-3 to TRBJ2-6, with TRBD2 as a possible D gene (7 bases). Trimming left V 3 bases short and J 4 bases short, with 10 bases between. This CDR3 comprises 15 residues. Germline V CDR1 and CDR2: SGHNT, YENEEA. CDR3 amino acids: CASSLGGTGANVLTF. CDR3 bases: TGTGCCAGCAGCTTGGGGGGGACAGGGGCCAACGTCCTGACTTTC.

V and J are TRBV4-2 and TRBJ1-5; D gene unclear. The CDR3 is made up of 13 amino acids. Deletions cut 4 bases from V and 1 base from J, with 5 bases between. CDR1 is LGHNA, CDR2 YNFKEQ, per germline. The CDR3 region has the DNA TGTGCCAGCAGCCCGGTAAGCAATCAGCCCCAGCATTTT. This codes for CASSPVSNQPQHF.

The V and J genes are TRBV5-1 and TRBJ2-3; possibly TRBD2 for D (6 bases). Trimming cost V 4 bases and J 2 bases, with 11 bases left between them. CDR3 length: 14 amino acids. Germline CDR1 and CDR2: SGHRS and YFSETQ. The chain's CDR3 is CASSKAGSTDTQYF. CDR3 nucleotide sequence: TGCGCCAGCAGCAAGGCGGGGTCCACAGATACGCAGTATTTT.

CDR3 DNA sequence: TGTGCCAGCTCACCACCGGTTCCGCTAGAGACCCAGTACTTC. Amino acid sequence: CASSPPVPLETQYF. The J gene is TRBJ2-5, the V gene TRBV18; D gene ambiguous. Looked up from germline, CDR1 is KGHSH and CDR2 is LQKENI. Trimming shortened V by 0 bases and J by 4 bases, and 9 bases separated the two germline ends. CDR3 length equals 14 residues.

The V gene is TRBV28, the J gene TRBJ2-7, with 9 bases fitting TRBD1. With 4 bases clipped from V and 4 bases from J, the junction kept 8 bases outside the gene matches. The CDR3 is made up of 15 amino acids. CDR1 MDHEN and CDR2 SYDVKM come from the germline V gene. CDR3 coding DNA: TGTGCCAGCAGTTCCCCGACAGGGGGTAAATACGAGCAGTACTTC. Residues: CASSSPTGGKYEQYF.

This chain joins TRBV7-9 and TRBJ2-1, with TRBD2 matching 13 bases. CDR3 length equals 19 residues. CDR1 and CDR2 from the germline V gene are SEHNR and FQNEAQ (reference sequence). Germline trimming cut 5 bases from V and 4 bases from J; bases unmatched to any gene: 14. The CDR3 here is CASSQTLRTSGRPYNEQFF. In DNA form, the CDR3 reads TGTGCCAGCAGCCAAACGCTCCGGACTAGCGGGAGACCATACAATGAGCAGTTCTTC.

This sequence joins TRBV9 and TRBJ1-6, with D perhaps TRBD1 (6 bases). The length of the CDR3 is 15 residues. With 5 bases removed from V and 9 bases from J, the gap between germline ends came to 18 bases. Germline V CDR1 and CDR2: SGDLS, YYNGEE. The chain's CDR3 is CASSLRGGIGSPLHF. The CDR3 region has the DNA TGTGCCAGCAGTTTAAGGGGGGGGATTGGTTCACCCCTCCACTTT.

In its sample, this clone was seen a few times. The chain uses TRBV7-2 and TRBJ2-7, with D possibly being TRBD1 (5 bases). The CDR3 has 16 amino acids. Germline V gene lookup returns CDR1 SGHTA and CDR2 FQGNSA. Trimming stripped 0 bases from V and 4 bases from J, with 16 bases between. Here the CDR3 reads CASSLAWAAGSYEQYF. The CDR3 DNA follows: TGTGCCAGCAGCTTAGCGTGGGCGGCAGGGTCTTACGAGCAGTACTTC.

The genes are TRBV7-8 and TRBJ2-5; no firm D call. This CDR3 spans 11 amino acids. Germline CDR1 reads SGHVS; CDR2 reads FQNEAQ. Trimming shortened V by 4 bases and J by 4 bases, and 4 bases separated the two germline ends. CDR3: CASSSRETQYF. The CDR3 nucleotides read TGTGCCAGCAGCTCCCGAGAGACCCAGTACTTC.

V usage is TRBV18 and J usage is TRBJ1-1; the D gene is possibly TRBD1 (5 bases). CDR3 length: 14 amino acids. CDR1 and CDR2 (germline): KGHSH, LQKENI. V shed 3 bases and J shed 4 bases, with 12 bases lying between them. This CDR3 is CASSPGVEGTEAFF. CDR3 DNA sequence: TGTGCCAGCTCACCGGGGGTAGAAGGCACTGAAGCTTTCTTT.

V usage is TRBV19 and J usage is TRBJ2-5; 10 positions match TRBD2. V shed 5 bases, J shed 1 base, and the junction held 7 bases outside the gene matches. CDR3 length equals 16 residues. Germline CDR1 reads LNHDA; CDR2 reads SQIVND (reference sequence). The CDR3 nucleotides are TGTGCCAGTAGTCCCCGGGCTAGCGGGAGCCAAGAGACCCAGTACTTC. As protein: CASSPRASGSQETQYF.

The chain has TRBV19 and TRBJ1-4; D is unresolved. Germline V lookup: CDR1 LNHDA, CDR2 SQIVND (reference sequence). The germline V and J ends were trimmed by 0 bases and 0 bases, with 8 bases remaining between them. This CDR3 region has 16 residues. The CDR3 reads CASSIDRTSTNEKLFF. The CDR3 nucleotides read TGTGCCAGTAGTATAGACAGGACTTCAACTAATGAAAAACTGTTTTTT.

The sample holds a few counts of this clone. The CDR3 region is CASSFGSATSDADTQYF. In nucleotides, the CDR3 is TGCGCCAGCAGCTTCGGGTCGGCAACTAGCGATGCAGATACGCAGTATTTT. V gene TRBV5-1 combines with J gene TRBJ2-3, with 7 bases identical to TRBD2. CDR1 is SGHRS and CDR2 is YFSETQ in the germline V gene. V shed 2 bases and J 4 bases; nucleotides not matched to a gene: 13. The CDR3 spans 17 residues.

A single count supports this clone. V is TRBV7-9 and J is TRBJ1-1; TRBD1 aligns across 8 bases. The CDR3 runs 13 residues. The trim removed 2 bases at V and 6 bases at J, leaving 2 bases unmatched. Germline V gives CDR1 SEHNR, CDR2 FQNEAQ (reference sequence). The CDR3 loop reads CASSLPDRAEAFF. The CDR3 bases are TGTGCCAGCAGCTTACCGGACAGGGCTGAAGCTTTCTTT.

V is TRBV7-6 and J is TRBJ2-1; 12 bases are a match to TRBD2. Trimming cost V 5 bases and J 0 bases; bases outside gene matches: 17. CDR1 is SGHVS and CDR2 is FNYEAQ in the germline V gene. The CDR3 loop spans 21 amino acids. Written as DNA, the CDR3 is TGTGCCAGCAGCCCCACGCTACTAGCGGGAGGCCACACAAGCTCCTACAATGAGCAGTTCTTC. The encoded protein is CASSPTLLAGGHTSSYNEQFF.

The J gene is TRBJ1-1, the V gene TRBV27, with 7 bases identical to TRBD1. Unmatched junction bases numbered 7, after V lost 1 base and J lost 2 bases. CDR3 size: 16 residues. Germline CDR1 and CDR2: MNHEY and SMNVEV (reference sequence). The CDR3 DNA follows: TGTGCCAGCAGTTTATTCCCAGCAGGGGGAAACACTGAAGCTTTCTTT. Protein sequence: CASSLFPAGGNTEAFF.

The rearrangement uses TRBV10-3 and TRBJ1-5; D may be TRBD1 (6 bases). There are 13 residues in the CDR3. The germline CDR1 and CDR2 sequences are ENHRY and SYGVKD. V was pared by 6 bases and J by 4 bases, with 10 bases between. CDR3 nucleotides: TGTGCCATCAGAGGGGGTTTGAATCAGCCCCAGCATTTT. Its translation is CAIRGGLNQPQHF.

V and J are TRBV7-3 and TRBJ2-1; 9 bases fit TRBD1. Germline-derived CDR1 and CDR2 are SGHTA and FQGTGA. V lost 5 bases, J lost 8 bases, and 4 bases stayed unmatched. CDR3 size: 13 residues. The CDR3 reads CASSTTGGDEQFF. The CDR3 DNA reads TGTGCCAGCAGCACGACAGGGGGGGATGAGCAGTTCTTC. Drawing the rest from reference TRBV7-3 and TRBJ2-1, the complete variable domain is GAGVSQTPSNKVTEKGKYVELRCDPISGHTALYWYRQSLGQGPEFLIYFQGTGAADDSGLPNDRFFAVRPEGSVSTLKIQRTERGDSAVYLCASSTTGGDEQFFGPGTRLTVL.

This chain joins TRBV5-4 and TRBJ2-5; 9 bases align to TRBD1. Germline loops: CDR1 SGHNT, CDR2 YYREEE (reference sequence). This CDR3 has 15 amino acids. The V gene end was trimmed by 4 bases and the J gene end by 5 bases; junction bases not matched to a gene: 9. The CDR3 loop reads CASSPSTGGDETQYF. The CDR3 nucleotides are TGTGCCAGCAGCCCATCGACAGGGGGTGATGAGACCCAGTACTTC.

The V and J genes are TRBV4-2 and TRBJ1-4; 9 bases align to TRBD1. This CDR3 is 17 amino acids long. The ends lost 4 bases at V and 3 bases at J; junction bases unmatched: 9. Germline V CDR1 and CDR2: LGHNA, YNFKEQ. As DNA, the CDR3 is TGTGCCAGCAGCCCGGGACAGGGTTTATCGTCTAATGAAAAACTGTTTTTT. This translates into CASSPGQGLSSNEKLFF.

This clone showed up just once. The chain has TRBV4-1 and TRBJ1-6; TRBD1 might be the D (6 bases). This CDR3 region has 16 residues. CDR1 and CDR2 from the germline V gene are MGHRA and YSYEKL. V dropped 1 base and J dropped 6 bases, with 13 bases sitting between them. CDR3 nucleotide sequence: TGCGCCAGCAGCCAAGGGGCCAGGGGAATTAATTCACCCCTCCACTTT. Translating gives CASSQGARGINSPLHF.

The chain is built from TRBV7-9 and TRBJ2-7; no clear D gene. Trimming removed 3 bases at V and 5 bases at J, with 5 bases between. This CDR3 region has 11 residues. CDR1 and CDR2 from the germline V gene are SEHNR and FQNEAQ (reference sequence). CDR3 loop: CASSFRDEQYF. The CDR3 DNA is TGTGCCAGCAGCTTTCGGGACGAGCAGTACTTC.

The chain carries TRBV5-6 and TRBJ1-2, with 7 bases that match TRBD1. CDR3 size: 17 residues. J was trimmed by 2 bases and V by 4 bases; bases with no gene match: 14. CDR1 is SGHDT and CDR2 is YYEEEE in the germline V gene. CDR3 amino acids: CASSPTTELRGNYGYTF. The CDR3 DNA reads TGTGCCAGCAGCCCTACTACGGAACTCAGGGGGAACTATGGCTACACCTTC.

J is TRBJ2-3 and V is TRBV19; D unresolved. The CDR3 covers 15 residues. Germline V gene data show CDR1 as LNHDA and CDR2 as SQIVND (reference sequence). V was cut by 2 bases and J by 0 bases, with 9 bases left in between. The CDR3 loop is CASSIRALSTDTQYF. The CDR3 DNA follows: TGTGCCAGTAGTATACGAGCGCTCAGCACAGATACGCAGTATTTT.

The chain has TRBV7-2 and TRBJ2-7; 8 positions match TRBD1. The CDR3 is 15 amino acids. Germline CDR1 is SGHTA and CDR2 is FQGNSA. With V trimmed by 5 bases and J by 4 bases, 10 bases remained unmatched. CDR3 loop: CASSPRDRLGYEQYF. CDR3 nucleotides: TGTGCCAGCAGCCCTAGGGACAGGCTAGGGTACGAGCAGTACTTC.

V usage is TRBV6-5 and J usage is TRBJ2-2, with 7 bases identical to TRBD2. Germline CDR1 reads MNHEY; CDR2 reads SVGAGI. J lost 1 base, V lost 8 bases, and 1 base had no gene match. CDR3 length equals 13 residues. This CDR3 reads CASGGVNTGELFF. CDR3 bases: TGTGCCAGCGGGGGGGTGAACACCGGGGAGCTGTTTTTT.

This chain connects TRBV10-3 to TRBJ1-5; 9 bases fit TRBD1. Unmatched junction bases numbered 2, after V lost 4 bases and J lost 4 bases. The CDR3 totals 14 residues. Germline V gene lookup returns CDR1 ENHRY and CDR2 SYGVKD. CDR3 in DNA: TGTGCCATCAGTGGCGGGACAGGGAATCAGCCCCAGCATTTT. This encodes CAISGGTGNQPQHF.

The chain employs TRBV5-1 and TRBJ1-3, with D tentatively TRBD1 (5 bases). The CDR3 is made up of 16 amino acids. Per germline, CDR1 SGHRS and CDR2 YFSETQ. V lost 2 bases to trimming and J lost 0 bases, with 12 bases between them. The CDR3 here is CASSLGHPSSGNTIYF. The CDR3 DNA reads as TGCGCCAGCAGCTTAGGACATCCGAGCTCTGGAAACACCATATATTTT.